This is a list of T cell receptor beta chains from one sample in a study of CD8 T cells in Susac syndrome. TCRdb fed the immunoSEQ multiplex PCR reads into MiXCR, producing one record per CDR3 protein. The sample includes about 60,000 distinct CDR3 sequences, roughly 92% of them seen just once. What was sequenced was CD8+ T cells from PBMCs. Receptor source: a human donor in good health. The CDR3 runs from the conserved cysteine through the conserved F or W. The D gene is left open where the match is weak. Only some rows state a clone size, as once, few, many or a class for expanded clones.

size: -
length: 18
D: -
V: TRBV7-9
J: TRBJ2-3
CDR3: CASSSPQGNLRSTDTQYF
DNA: TGTGCCAGCAGCTCGCCCCAGGGGAACCTACGAAGCACAGATACGCAGTATTTT

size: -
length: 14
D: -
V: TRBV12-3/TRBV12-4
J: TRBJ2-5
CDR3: CASSDLGSQETQYF
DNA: TGTGCCAGCTCGGACCTGGGCTCCCAAGAGACCCAGTACTTC

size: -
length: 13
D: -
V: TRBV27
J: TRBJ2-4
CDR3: CASSSAGNNIQYF
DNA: TGTGCCAGCAGTTCGGCAGGGAACAACATTCAGTACTTC

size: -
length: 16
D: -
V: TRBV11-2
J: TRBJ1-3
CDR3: CASSLVPGRSGNTIYF
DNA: TGTGCCAGCAGCTTAGTGCCAGGGCGCTCTGGAAACACCATATATTTT

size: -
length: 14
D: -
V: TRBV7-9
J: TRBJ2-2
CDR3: CASNRDRNTGELFF
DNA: TGTGCCAGCAACCGGGACCGAAACACCGGGGAGCTGTTTTTT

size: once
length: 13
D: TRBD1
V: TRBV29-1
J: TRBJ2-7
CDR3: CSVRTGASYEQYF
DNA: TGCAGCGTCCGGACAGGGGCGTCCTACGAGCAGTACTTC

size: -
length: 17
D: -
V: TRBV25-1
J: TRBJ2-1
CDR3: CASSDRPDREVGNEQFF
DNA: TGTGCCAGCAGTGATCGACCAGACAGGGAGGTGGGCAATGAGCAGTTCTTC

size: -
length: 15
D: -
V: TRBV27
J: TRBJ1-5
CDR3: CASSLGALGNQPQHF
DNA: TGTGCCAGCAGTTTAGGGGCTTTGGGCAATCAGCCCCAGCATTTT

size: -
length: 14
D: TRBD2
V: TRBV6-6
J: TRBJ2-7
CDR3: CASSYSTGGYEQYF
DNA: TGTGCCAGCAGTTACTCCACGGGGGGCTACGAGCAGTACTTC

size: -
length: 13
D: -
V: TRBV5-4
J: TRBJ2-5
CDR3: CASSWAVGETQYF
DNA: TGTGCCAGCAGCTGGGCCGTGGGGGAGACCCAGTACTTC

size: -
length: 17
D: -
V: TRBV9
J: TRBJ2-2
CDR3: CASSSIPGSEYTGELFF
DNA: TGTGCCAGCAGCTCCATACCCGGGTCAGAATACACCGGGGAGCTGTTTTTT

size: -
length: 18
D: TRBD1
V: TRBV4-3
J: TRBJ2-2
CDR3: CASSPRVPGTGVFGELFF
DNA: TGCGCCAGCAGCCCCCGCGTTCCCGGGACAGGGGTGTTCGGGGAGCTGTTTTTT